This is a list of T cell receptor beta chains from one sample in a study of PD-L1 blockade in urothelial cancer. Clones were read by immunoSEQ multiplex PCR, and TCRdb kept only the in-frame ones, dropping some. The sample contains more than 95,000 clones, roughly 89% of which appear only once. Sequences were derived from PBMCs, sampled around atezolizumab (anti-PD-L1) treatment. The receptors were gathered from a man between 60 and 75 years old with urothelial cancer. CDR3s include the opening cysteine and the closing phenylalanine or tryptophan. The D gene is left open where the match is weak. Expanded clones get a size class; other rows say once, few or many, or leave the size out.

J	V	D	length	size	DNA	CDR3
TRBJ1-3	TRBV6-6	TRBD1	16	NA	TGTGCCAGCAGCTTAGGGACAGGGATCTCTGGAAACACCATATATTTT	CASSLGTGISGNTIYF
TRBJ2-1	TRBV28	NA	11	NA	TGTGCCAGCAGTTTAGAATTAGCGCAGTTCTTC	CASSLELAQFF
TRBJ2-1	TRBV7-2	TRBD2	13	NA	TGTGCCAGCAGCTTAACTAGCGGGAGGGAGCAGTTCTTC	CASSLTSGREQFF
TRBJ1-5	TRBV19	NA	15	few	TGTGCCAGTAGTGTACAGGTACATAGCAATCAGCCCCAGCATTTT	CASSVQVHSNQPQHF
TRBJ1-3	TRBV9	NA	16	NA	TGTGCCAGCAGCCCAGGGTCAGGGCTCTCTGGAAACACCATATATTTT	CASSPGSGLSGNTIYF
TRBJ2-3	TRBV7-9	TRBD2	17	NA	TGTGCCAGCAGCCCAAGGTGGCGGGGGGAGACCTCAGATACGCAGTATTTT	CASSPRWRGETSDTQYF
TRBJ2-6	TRBV30	NA	15	few	TGTGCCTGGAGTGTATCCGGGACTGGGGCCAACGTCCTGACTTTC	CAWSVSGTGANVLTF
TRBJ2-5	TRBV5-6	NA	13	many	TGTGCCAGCAGCTTGGAGGGGATAACGACCCAGTACTTC	CASSLEGITTQYF
TRBJ1-3	TRBV2	NA	14	once	TGTGCCAGCAGTGGTCCCTTCTCTGGAAACACCATATATTTT	CASSGPFSGNTIYF
TRBJ1-1	TRBV28	TRBD1	14	NA	TGTGCCAGCAGCCTGATACAGGGGGACACTGAAGCTTTCTTT	CASSLIQGDTEAFF
TRBJ1-4	TRBV19	NA	13	NA	TGTGCCAGAATAATTGAGGGTGAGGAAAAACTGTTTTTT	CARIIEGEEKLFF
TRBJ1-1	TRBV4-2	TRBD1	15	NA	TGTGCCAGCAGCCCAAGGACAGGGTCGGACACTGAAGCTTTCTTT	CASSPRTGSDTEAFF
TRBJ1-5	TRBV7-8	TRBD1	14	NA	TGTGCCAGCAGCGGAGACAGGGGTGGCCAGCCCCAGCATTTT	CASSGDRGGQPQHF
TRBJ2-3	TRBV9	TRBD2	16	NA	TGTGCCAGCAGCGTACAACCAGCGGGGGCAGCAGATACGCAGTATTTT	CASSVQPAGAADTQYF
TRBJ1-4	TRBV5-1	TRBD1	16	NA	TGCGCCAGCAGCGCCTCCGGGACAGGGGGCGGGGAAAAACTGTTTTTT	CASSASGTGGGEKLFF
TRBJ1-5	TRBV28	NA	13	NA	TGTGCCAGCAGTTTTAATAGCAATCAGCCCCAGCATTTT	CASSFNSNQPQHF
TRBJ1-1	TRBV6-6	NA	15	NA	TGTGCCAGCAGGGAAAACAGGCTTATGAACACTGAAGCTTTCTTT	CASRENRLMNTEAFF
TRBJ1-1	TRBV4-3	TRBD1	15	NA	TGCGCCAGCAGCCAAGCCGGACAGGGGAACACTGAAGCTTTCTTT	CASSQAGQGNTEAFF
TRBJ2-1	TRBV7-2	TRBD2	15	NA	TGTGCCAGCAGCCCAATCGGACTAGCGAGCAATGAGCAGTTCTTC	CASSPIGLASNEQFF
TRBJ1-2	TRBV5-6	TRBD1	14	NA	TGTGCCAGCAGCTTGGAGGGACAGGGGTATGGCTACACCTTC	CASSLEGQGYGYTF
TRBJ2-1	TRBV7-2	TRBD2	18	NA	TGTGCCAGCAGCTTAGTTTTTAGCGGGGGCTTATCCTACAATGAGCAGTTCTTC	CASSLVFSGGLSYNEQFF
TRBJ1-1	TRBV7-9	TRBD1	15	NA	TGTGCCAGCCGTGGACAGGGGAGGGTCGGCACTGAAGCTTTCTTT	CASRGQGRVGTEAFF
TRBJ1-6	TRBV18	TRBD1	14	NA	TGTGCCAGCTCAACCGGGACAGGGGTATCACCCCTCCACTTT	CASSTGTGVSPLHF
TRBJ1-1	TRBV7-8	NA	15	NA	TGTGCCAGCAGCTTAGTCGCGGGACTGAACACTGAAGCTTTCTTT	CASSLVAGLNTEAFF
TRBJ2-7	TRBV7-2	NA	16	NA	TGTGCCAGCAGCTTAGCAGGACTCGGAATGGGGTACGAGCAGTACTTC	CASSLAGLGMGYEQYF
TRBJ1-4	TRBV6-1	NA	15	NA	TGTGCCAGCAGTGTTCAGGGGAGGGAGGGCGAAAAACTGTTTTTT	CASSVQGREGEKLFF
TRBJ2-5	TRBV13	TRBD2	18	NA	TGTGCCAGCAGCGCAAGCAGACTAGCGGGGGGGCCCGGGGAGACCCAGTACTTC	CASSASRLAGGPGETQYF
TRBJ2-5	TRBV2	TRBD2	14	NA	TGTGCCTCTCAGCAGTTGGCGGGAGGAGAGACCCAGTACTTC	CASQQLAGGETQYF
TRBJ1-2	TRBV27	NA	11	NA	TGTGCCAGCTACGGTTATGATGGCTACACCTTC	CASYGYDGYTF
TRBJ2-1	TRBV4-2	TRBD1	16	NA	TGTGCCAGCAGCCGGGAGCACAGGGGGCAATGGAGTGAGCAGTTCTTC	CASSREHRGQWSEQFF
TRBJ2-7	TRBV4-1	TRBD2	15	once	TGCGCCAGCAGCCCCCCACGCGGGGGGCTTTACGAGCAGTACTTC	CASSPPRGGLYEQYF
TRBJ1-6	TRBV7-9	TRBD1	15	NA	TGTGCCAGCAGCCCGAGGACAGGGAGTAATTCACCCCTCCACTTT	CASSPRTGSNSPLHF
TRBJ2-7	TRBV28	TRBD2	14	NA	TGTGCCAGCAGTCCGCCTAGCGGGAGCTACGAGCAGTACTTC	CASSPPSGSYEQYF
TRBJ2-7	TRBV5-8	NA	14	NA	TGTGCCAGCAGCTTAATCCAGGTGTCCTACGAGCAGTACTTC	CASSLIQVSYEQYF
TRBJ2-3	TRBV7-3	TRBD2	15	NA	TGTGCCAGCAGCTCGCAAGCGGGGGGCACAGATACGCAGTATTTT	CASSSQAGGTDTQYF
TRBJ2-5	TRBV7-9	TRBD2	15	NA	TGTGCCAGCACCATACTAGCGGGGGTATTCGAGACCCAGTACTTC	CASTILAGVFETQYF
TRBJ2-1	TRBV9	TRBD2	17	NA	TGTGCCAGCAGCGTAGTATCAGCGGGAGGGCCCTCGGATGAGCAGTTCTTC	CASSVVSAGGPSDEQFF
TRBJ2-1	TRBV10-3	NA	12	NA	TGTGCCATCAGTAGGGACTTCCATGAGCAGTTCTTC	CAISRDFHEQFF
TRBJ2-5	TRBV2	NA	15	NA	TGTGCCAGCAGTCCTCCAGGGGTCCTCCAAGAGACCCAGTACTTC	CASSPPGVLQETQYF
TRBJ1-5	TRBV2	NA	14	NA	TGTGCCAGCAGTCGGACAGATAGCAATCAGCCCCAGCATTTT	CASSRTDSNQPQHF
TRBJ1-5	TRBV5-5	TRBD1	15	NA	TGTGCCAGCAGCTCCGGGACAGGGGACAATCAGCCCCAGCATTTT	CASSSGTGDNQPQHF
TRBJ1-5	TRBV5-8	NA	15	NA	TGTGCCAGCAGCTTGGGACAACAATTCAATCAGCCCCAGCATTTT	CASSLGQQFNQPQHF
TRBJ1-3	TRBV6-1	NA	18	NA	TGTGCCAGCAGTGATGGGGATGGAGGGCCACTCTCTGGAAACACCATATATTTT	CASSDGDGGPLSGNTIYF
TRBJ2-1	TRBV6-1	NA	13	NA	TGTGCCAGCCGACTTCAGGGTTACAATGAGCAGTTCTTC	CASRLQGYNEQFF
TRBJ2-7	TRBV6-5	NA	12	NA	TGTGCCAGCACTACAGGGCCCTACGAGCAGTACTTC	CASTTGPYEQYF
TRBJ1-4	TRBV19	NA	13	NA	TGTGCCAGTACCTGGGTAGGGGGAGAAAAACTGTTTTTT	CASTWVGGEKLFF
TRBJ2-7	TRBV30	NA	12	NA	TGTGCCTGGAGTAGCGACTCCTACGAGCAGTACTTC	CAWSSDSYEQYF
TRBJ2-6	TRBV4-1	NA	18	NA	TGCGCCAGCAGCCAACCAACCCCTGGGGCCCCCGGGGCCAACGTCCTGACTTTC	CASSQPTPGAPGANVLTF
TRBJ2-5	TRBV6-5	NA	15	NA	TGTGCCAGCAGTTATCATGCGGGGCTCCAAGAGACCCAGTACTTC	CASSYHAGLQETQYF
TRBJ2-3	TRBV9	TRBD2	15	once	TGTGCCAGCAGCTCCTGGTCTAGCGGGACCAATACGCAGTATTTT	CASSSWSSGTNTQYF
TRBJ2-7	TRBV29-1	NA	14	NA	TGCAGCGTGATAGACCGGGACAAGCTCTACGAGCAGTACTTC	CSVIDRDKLYEQYF
TRBJ1-3	TRBV27	NA	14	NA	TGTGCCAGCAGGGGCGACGGGATTGGAAACACCATATATTTT	CASRGDGIGNTIYF
TRBJ2-7	TRBV2	NA	14	NA	TGTGCCAGTAGAGATCGGGACTTAGGTCACGAGCAGTACTTC	CASRDRDLGHEQYF
TRBJ1-5	TRBV5-1	NA	15	few	TGCGCCAGCAGCTTGTTCCCTAACAGCAATCAGCCCCAGCATTTT	CASSLFPNSNQPQHF
TRBJ1-5	TRBV6-6	NA	12	NA	TGTGCCAGCCAACTTAGCAATCAGCCCCAGCATTTT	CASQLSNQPQHF
TRBJ1-5	TRBV6-1	NA	16	medium-sized	TGTGCCAGCAGTGAAGCGGTGGGGGGTGAGGGTCAGCCCCAGCATTTT	CASSEAVGGEGQPQHF
TRBJ2-3	TRBV4-2	TRBD2	15	NA	TGTGCCAGCAGTCCCGGGACTAGCGGCACAGATACGCAGTATTTT	CASSPGTSGTDTQYF
TRBJ2-5	TRBV28	TRBD1	13	once	TGTGCCAGCAGGCTGCAGGGGGCAGAGACCCAGTACTTC	CASRLQGAETQYF